The 26 T cell receptor beta chains below all came from one sample that was sequenced in a study of vaccination and CD4 T cells after COVID-19. Stated treatment: roughly 10-day PBMC culture with coronavirus spike peptide pools or control peptides (ViraFEST assay). Sequencing of DNA taken from cultured CD4+ T cells relied on the Oncomine TCR Beta short-read assay. TCRdb ran MiXCR on the PCR reads and lists one entry per CDR3 protein. The sample holds 10,000 to 15,000 distinct CDR3 sequences; 52% are singletons and the top ten take roughly 16%. No cognate antigen is known for these TCRs. Sequenced material: CD4+ T cells from blood, cultured in vitro. These receptors all stem from a human donor who had recovered from COVID-19.

The rearrangement links TRBV15 to TRBJ2-3; D gene unclear. Germline-derived CDR1 and CDR2 are LNHNV and YYDKDF (reference sequence). The CDR3 spans 15 residues. The ends were cut back, 0 bases at V and 5 bases at J, with 12 bases in the middle. The DNA of the CDR3 is TGTGCCACCAGCAGAGATAAAAGTCGGAGAGATACGCAGTATTTT. Its translation: CATSRDKSRRDTQYF.

The chain couples TRBV20-1 to TRBJ1-5; possible D gene TRBD1, 5 bases. CDR3 size: 11 residues. Trimming shortened V by 6 bases and J by 5 bases, and 8 bases separated the two germline ends. The germline V gene encodes CDR1 DFQATT and CDR2 SNEGSKA (reference sequence). CDR3 coding DNA: TGCAGTGCCGGCAGGGATCAGCCCCAGCATTTT. Translating it yields CSAGRDQPQHF.

This clonotype has more than one count but fewer than ten. The chain is built from TRBV6-1 and TRBJ1-1; a possible D gene is TRBD1 (6 bases). Germline V gene lookup returns CDR1 MNHNS and CDR2 SASEGT. The CDR3 is 14 amino acids. With 7 bases removed from V and 5 bases from J, the gap between germline ends came to 17 bases. The CDR3 DNA reads TGTGCCAGCAACAGTTGGAACAGGGTTACTGAAGCTTTCTTT. This translates into CASNSWNRVTEAFF.

CDR3 protein: CASNREVTGELFF. CDR3 nucleotides: TGTGCCAGCAACAGGGAAGTCACCGGGGAGCTGTTTTTT. V usage is TRBV2 and J usage is TRBJ2-2; D perhaps matches TRBD1 (6 bases). CDR3 size: 13 residues. Germline CDR1 reads SNHLY; CDR2 reads FYNNEI. Trimming pared 7 bases from V and 4 bases from J, leaving 10 bases between.

The chain links TRBV3-1 to TRBJ2-7; D remains ambiguous. CDR1 LGHDT and CDR2 YNNKEL come from the germline V gene (reference sequence). Between the trimmed V and J ends, which lost 3 bases and 2 bases, there was a span of 8 bases. The CDR3 totals 13 residues. The CDR3 sequence is CASSHNRPYEQYF. The CDR3 DNA sequence: TGTGCCAGCAGCCATAATCGTCCCTACGAGCAGTACTTC.

The CDR3 DNA reads TGTGCCAGCAACGACAGGCCCAACAATGAGCAGTTCTTC. It encodes CASNDRPNNEQFF. The chain combines TRBV21-1 with TRBJ2-1; the DNA was not compared with TRBD1, the D call given in the table. TRBV21-1 is described as a pseudogene. The CDR3 length is 13 residues.

This chain joins TRBV24-1 and TRBJ1-5, with unresolved D. The CDR3 covers 20 residues. V was trimmed by 0 bases and J by 6 bases, leaving 26 bases between them. Germline loops: CDR1 KGHDR, CDR2 SFDVKD. Written as DNA, the CDR3 is TGTGCCACCAGTGATTTGATCATACAGCCCTACAACTTGATACGTCAGCCCCAGCATTTT. Protein product: CATSDLIIQPYNLIRQPQHF.

Only a few counts were recorded for this clonotype. The chain has TRBV6-1 and TRBJ1-5; D is unclear. CDR3 length equals 14 residues. CDR1 MNHNS and CDR2 SASEGT come from the germline V gene. V gave up 7 bases and J gave up 6 bases, with 16 bases separating them. CDR3 sequence (DNA): TGTGCCAGCACCGGCGGGTTTCGGGGTCAGCCCCAGCATTTT. Its translation: CASTGGFRGQPQHF.

The chain uses TRBV20-1 and TRBJ2-7; 8 bases line up with TRBD2. J lost 6 bases, V lost 5 bases, and 15 bases had no gene match. This CDR3 comprises 15 residues. Per the germline V gene, CDR1 is DFQATT and CDR2 is SNEGSKA (reference sequence). CDR3: CSASRASGPPGEQYF. The CDR3 coding sequence is TGCAGTGCTTCCCGTGCTAGCGGGCCGCCTGGCGAGCAGTACTTC.

This clonotype has only a few counts. This chain connects TRBV20-1 to TRBJ1-2, with 9 bases matching TRBD1. This CDR3 has 14 residues. The V and J ends lost 5 bases and 6 bases, in that order; junction bases with no gene match: 10. Germline V gene lookup returns CDR1 DFQATT and CDR2 SNEGSKA (reference sequence). CDR3 residues: CSAQLTGTGHGYTF. The CDR3 bases are TGCAGTGCTCAACTCACCGGGACAGGGCATGGCTACACCTTC.

This chain uses TRBV27 with TRBJ2-5, with 16 positions matching TRBD2. From germline, CDR1 is MNHEY and CDR2 SMNVEV (reference sequence). J gave up 5 bases and V 7 bases, and 10 bases lay outside the gene matches. There are 17 residues in the CDR3. This chain's CDR3 is CASTSQGLAGGVETQYF. CDR3 nucleotide sequence: TGTGCCAGCACCTCCCAGGGACTAGCGGGAGGGGTGGAGACCCAGTACTTC.

The chain has TRBV29-1 and TRBJ2-7, with 7 positions matching TRBD2. Germline trimming cut 4 bases from V and 0 bases from J; bases unmatched to any gene: 3. This CDR3 has 13 amino acids. In germline, CDR1 is SQVTM, CDR2 ANQGSEA. Here the CDR3 reads CSVGGGVSYEQYF. The CDR3 DNA reads as TGCAGCGTTGGTGGGGGGGTCTCCTACGAGCAGTACTTC.

This chain links TRBV20-1 with TRBJ2-1; tentative D call: TRBD1 (6 bases). There are 13 residues in the CDR3. V was shortened by 0 bases and J by 6 bases, with 9 bases between the two germline ends. From germline, CDR1 is DFQATT and CDR2 SNEGSKA (reference sequence). Here the CDR3 reads CSARDNRANEQFF. The CDR3, as DNA: TGCAGTGCTAGAGATAACAGGGCCAATGAGCAGTTCTTC.

V usage is TRBV6-5 and J usage is TRBJ2-3; D gene unclear. This CDR3 comprises 14 residues. The germline gives CDR1 MNHEY, CDR2 SVGAGI. V gave up 2 bases and J gave up 0 bases, with 6 bases separating them. CDR3 bases: TGTGCCAGCAGTTACCGGGCGAGCACAGATACGCAGTATTTT. This translates into CASSYRASTDTQYF.

The J gene is TRBJ2-1, the V gene TRBV7-2; 10 nucleotides line up with TRBD2. This CDR3 comprises 16 residues. Germline-derived CDR1 and CDR2 are SGHTA and FQGNSA. After removal of 1 base from V and 7 bases from J, the junction contained 7 bases not matched to a gene. This CDR3 is CASSLVPSGSYNEQFF. The CDR3 DNA follows: TGTGCCAGCAGCTTAGTGCCTAGCGGGAGTTATAATGAGCAGTTCTTC.

In its sample, this clonotype was seen a few times. The rearrangement joins TRBV20-1 to TRBJ2-3; 9 nucleotides line up with TRBD1. The CDR3 sequence is 14 residues long. J lost 1 base, V lost 6 bases, and 5 bases had no gene match. Germline V gene sequence: CDR1 DFQATT, CDR2 SNEGSKA (reference sequence). CDR3 in DNA: TGCAGTGCCCTGGGACAGGGCGGCACAGATACGCAGTATTTT. Translation gives CSALGQGGTDTQYF.

This clonotype has only a few counts. The chain links TRBV19 to TRBJ2-5, with 14 bases matching TRBD2. The CDR3 extends over 14 amino acids. Germline loops: CDR1 LNHDA, CDR2 SQIVND (reference sequence). The V gene end was trimmed by 6 bases and the J gene end by 5 bases; junction bases not matched to a gene: 2. DNA of the CDR3: TGTGCCAGTAGCCGACTAGCGGGAGGGGAGACCCAGTACTTC. It yields the protein CASSRLAGGETQYF.

V usage is TRBV5-4 and J usage is TRBJ1-5, with 9 bases fitting TRBD1. Germline V gene sequence: CDR1 SGHNT, CDR2 YYREEE (reference sequence). The V segment lost 3 bases and the J segment 7 bases; nucleotides outside the gene matches: 8. CDR3 length equals 15 residues. CDR3 DNA: TGTGCCAGCAGCTCCGACCCGACAGGGGGACAGCCCCAGCATTTT. Its protein is CASSSDPTGGQPQHF.

This sequence joins TRBV6-1 and TRBJ2-2; perhaps TRBD2 as D (5 bases). The CDR3 totals 13 residues. V was shortened by 9 bases and J by 1 base, with 9 bases between the two germline ends. Germline-derived CDR1 and CDR2 are MNHNS and SASEGT. CDR3 in DNA: TGTGCCAGTCCCGGGGAGAACACCGGGGAGCTGTTTTTT. It specifies CASPGENTGELFF.

The chain is built from TRBV5-4 and TRBJ1-1; possibly TRBD1 for D (5 bases). This CDR3 region has 17 residues. Trimming took off 0 bases at V and 4 bases at J, with 19 bases between the two ends. From germline, CDR1 is SGHNT and CDR2 YYREEE (reference sequence). CDR3 sequence (DNA): TGTGCCAGCAGCTTGGTGGTCTTCGGACGGGGCAGCACTGAAGCTTTCTTT. Protein sequence: CASSLVVFGRGSTEAFF.

This clonotype was seen more than once but under ten times. The chain combines TRBV7-9 with TRBJ1-1; D not certain. The CDR3 length is 13 residues. With 1 base removed from V and 0 bases from J, the gap between germline ends came to 3 bases. The germline V gene encodes CDR1 SEHNR and CDR2 FQNEAQ (reference sequence). The CDR3 is CASSLDMNTEAFF. Here the CDR3 DNA reads TGTGCCAGCAGCTTAGACATGAACACTGAAGCTTTCTTT.

This clonotype came up a few times. This chain joins TRBV6-2 or TRBV6-3 and TRBJ2-7; 7 nucleotides line up with TRBD2. Germline assignment: CDR1 MNHEY and CDR2 SVGEGT. V gave up 7 bases and J gave up 0 bases; unmatched junction bases: 6. The CDR3 covers 14 residues. CDR3 residues: CASKPSGISYEQYF. In DNA, the CDR3 is TGTGCCAGCAAGCCGAGCGGGATCTCCTACGAGCAGTACTTC.

The rearrangement links TRBV7-2 to TRBJ1-5; no reliable D call. The CDR3 consists of 15 residues. The V gene lost 2 bases and the J gene lost 3 bases, with 11 bases spanning the gap. The germline V gene encodes CDR1 SGHTA and CDR2 FQGNSA. The CDR3 nucleotides are TGTGCCAGCAGCTTAATTGGGCGCCCCAATCAGCCCCAGCATTTT. It translates to CASSLIGRPNQPQHF.

The CDR3 sequence: CASSQGATVSYEQYF. The CDR3 nucleotides read TGTGCCAGCAGCCAAGGAGCGACAGTCTCCTACGAGCAGTACTTC. The chain joins TRBV4-2 to TRBJ2-7; D possibly corresponds to TRBD1 (5 bases). V shed 1 base and J shed 0 bases, with 10 bases lying between them. CDR3 size: 15 residues. Germline V gene sequence: CDR1 LGHNA, CDR2 YNFKEQ.

V usage is TRBV6-5 and J usage is TRBJ2-2, with D perhaps matching TRBD2 (5 bases). The CDR3 covers 16 residues. V dropped 0 bases and J dropped 5 bases, with 13 bases sitting between them. Germline values: CDR1 MNHEY, CDR2 SVGAGI. This CDR3 reads CASSYSGELGTGELFF. The CDR3 DNA sequence: TGTGCCAGCAGTTACTCGGGAGAGCTGGGAACCGGGGAGCTGTTTTTT.

CDR3 amino acids: CASSKARGYYEQYF. CDR3 bases: TGTGCCAGCAGCAAAGCCCGAGGGTACTACGAGCAGTACTTC. The V gene is TRBV21-1, the J gene TRBJ2-7; the table gives TRBD2 as D, unverified against the DNA. TRBV21-1 is reported as a pseudogene. This CDR3 spans 14 amino acids.